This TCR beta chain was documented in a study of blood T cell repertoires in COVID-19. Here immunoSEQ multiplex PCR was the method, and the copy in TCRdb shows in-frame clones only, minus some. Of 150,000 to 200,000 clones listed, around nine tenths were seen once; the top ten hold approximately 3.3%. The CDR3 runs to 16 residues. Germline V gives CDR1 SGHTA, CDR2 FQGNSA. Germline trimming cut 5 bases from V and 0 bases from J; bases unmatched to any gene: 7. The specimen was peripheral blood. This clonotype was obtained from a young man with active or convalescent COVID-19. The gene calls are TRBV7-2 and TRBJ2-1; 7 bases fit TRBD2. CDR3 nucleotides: TGTGCCAGCAGCGCAGCGCGGGGGAGCTCCTACAATGAGCAGTTCTTC. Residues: CASSAARGSSYNEQFF.